This T cell receptor beta chain was identified in a study of T-cell reconstitution after alpha-beta-depleted transplantation in children. Unique molecular identifiers were incorporated when the TCRbeta library was constructed. TCRdb itself ran the PCR reads through MiXCR, one entry per CDR3 protein. This table has about 980,000 distinct CDR3 sequences, around 30% appearing once. V gave up 0 bases and J gave up 1 base, with 12 bases separating them. In germline, CDR1 is DFQATT, CDR2 SNEGSKA (reference sequence). The CDR3 is made up of 16 amino acids. With respect to this clonotype: Antigen unknown.

Findings and limits, study-wide: For some patients, TCRbeta diversity was high at day 60 because of recipient T cells and thymic progenitors that survived. Expanded clones from the graft, numbering several hundred, reportedly supplied alpha-beta T cells about two months after transplant. Most T-cell counts and diversity one year after the transplant came from T cells that were newly produced.

The rearrangement uses TRBV20-1 and TRBJ2-2, with D maybe TRBD2 (6 bases). The receptor's source is a boy less than two years old who had a stem cell transplant for SCID, so the T cells may come from the graft donor. Specimen: PBMCs, mostly from graft donor cells, collected 360 days after TCRalphabeta/CD19-depleted stem cell transplant. Here the CDR3 reads CSAREVGTENTGELFF. In DNA, the CDR3 is TGCAGTGCTAGAGAGGTCGGGACTGAGAACACCGGGGAGCTGTTTTTT.